Sequencing of this T cell receptor beta chain was carried out in a study of T cells in Graves' hyperthyroidism and ophthalmopathy. Study-level background: At initial diagnosis, before any treatment had begun, peripheral blood was obtained. Study-level points and caveats: Appearing also in blood were most of the thyroid clonotypes expanded above 0.001.

From RNA transcripts, TCR beta CDR3 regions were amplified. The TCR CDR3 was amplified in a first-round RT-PCR using the HTBI primer set. TCRdb processed the multiplex PCR reads anew with MiXCR; each CDR3 protein has one entry. The data contain roughly 570,000 distinct CDR3 sequences, around 16% of them singletons. As concerns this clonotype: Its antigen is not identified.

From under 12 ml of fresh peripheral blood, PBMCs were isolated. This CDR3 region has 18 residues. The germline V gene encodes CDR1 DFQATT and CDR2 SNEGSKA (reference sequence). Trimming at V came to 1 base and at J to 1 base, leaving 7 bases not matched to a gene. Source material: blood. This clonotype was obtained from a woman aged 25-40 years with Graves' hyperthyroidism. The chain links TRBV20-1 to TRBJ2-2; 12 bases line up with TRBD2. The CDR3 is CSARGLTSGRMNTGELFF. The CDR3 DNA sequence: TGCAGTGCTAGAGGACTGACTAGCGGGAGAATGAACACCGGGGAGCTGTTTTTT.